These 20 T cell receptor beta chains originate from one sample sequenced in a study of shared clonotypes between healthy human individuals. Assay: immunoSEQ multiplex PCR; the TCRdb copy retains only in-frame clones and omits some. The sample includes 1,500,000 or so clones, 98% to 99% seen only once; the top ten take under 0.45%. The sequenced sample was naive CD4+ T cells sorted from blood. Subset given: CD45RA+ positively selected. These receptors came from a man aged 25 to 40 in good health.

The rearrangement joins TRBV2 to TRBJ1-2; maybe TRBD1 (6 bases). V was clipped by 11 bases and J by 6 bases, with 16 bases between them. This CDR3 region has 12 residues. CDR1 SNHLY and CDR2 FYNNEI come from the germline V gene. The CDR3 sequence is CAGTGLEDGYTF. The CDR3 DNA is TGTGCCGGAACAGGGCTCGAGGATGGCTACACCTTC.

The chain couples TRBV5-4 to TRBJ2-7; no clear D gene. Trimming took off 4 bases at V and 0 bases at J, with 8 bases between the two ends. The CDR3 covers 13 residues. CDR1 is SGHNT and CDR2 is YYREEE in the germline V gene (reference sequence). CDR3 bases: TGTGCCAGCAGCCGGGCCTTCTCCTACGAGCAGTACTTC. It is translated as CASSRAFSYEQYF.

This rearrangement joins TRBV12-2 to TRBJ1-2; TRBD1 was called by the table and not checked on the DNA. TRBV12-2 is a recognized pseudogene. This CDR3 has 13 residues. The CDR3 spells CASRLTGGDGYTF. CDR3 DNA: TGTGCAAGTCGCTTGACAGGGGGAGATGGCTACACCTTC.

The DNA for the CDR3 is TGCGCCAGCAGCACGGAGTTCTTC. This gives the protein CASSTEFF. The chain has TRBV10-2 and TRBJ2-1; D is uncertain. This CDR3 region has 8 residues. Per the germline V gene, CDR1 is WSHSY and CDR2 is SAAADI. Trimming stripped 6 bases from V and 14 bases from J, with 5 bases between.

The chain couples TRBV10-1 to TRBJ2-1; 12 bases match TRBD2. J gave up 8 bases and V 4 bases, and 9 bases lay outside the gene matches. CDR1 is WNHNN, CDR2 SYGVQD, per germline (reference sequence). The CDR3 length is 16 residues. CDR3: CASSGPSGRARDEQFF. The CDR3 nucleotides read TGCGCCAGCAGTGGACCTAGCGGGAGGGCCAGAGATGAGCAGTTCTTC.

V is TRBV6-4 and J is TRBJ1-1, with D possibly matching TRBD1 (5 bases). This CDR3 has 13 residues. From germline, CDR1 is MRHNA and CDR2 SNTAGT. V was shortened by 2 bases and J by 4 bases, with 8 bases between the two germline ends. In DNA form, the CDR3 reads TGTGCCAGCAGTGACAGGGACGGCACTGAAGCTTTCTTT. Translated: CASSDRDGTEAFF.

This chain joins TRBV28 and TRBJ1-5; D gene unclear. Trimming shortened V by 2 bases and J by 7 bases, and 6 bases separated the two germline ends. Germline lookup yields CDR1 MDHEN and CDR2 SYDVKM. The CDR3 contains 12 residues. The CDR3 reads CASSLDRQPQHF. In nucleotides, the CDR3 is TGTGCCAGCAGTTTAGATCGACAGCCCCAGCATTTT.

This clone appeared a single time. The chain uses TRBV9 and TRBJ1-2, with 8 bases fitting TRBD1. The CDR3 consists of 12 residues. Germline V CDR1 and CDR2: SGDLS, YYNGEE. Trimming at V came to 3 bases and at J to 6 bases, leaving 1 base not matched to a gene. The CDR3 nucleotides read TGTGCCAGCAGCGCGGACAGGGATGGCTACACCTTC. This encodes CASSADRDGYTF.

This sequence joins TRBV6-1 and TRBJ2-7; 9 bases are shared with TRBD1. V lost 6 bases and J lost 1; bases outside the gene matches: 4. The CDR3 runs to 14 residues. The germline V gene has CDR1 MNHNS and CDR2 SASEGT. This CDR3 reads CASRADRGSYEQYF. The DNA for the CDR3 is TGTGCCAGCAGGGCGGACAGGGGTTCCTACGAGCAGTACTTC.

The chain couples TRBV29-1 to TRBJ2-6; D ambiguous. The germline V and J ends were trimmed by 4 bases and 2 bases, with 6 bases remaining between them. Germline V gene lookup returns CDR1 SQVTM and CDR2 ANQGSEA. The CDR3 has 13 residues. The CDR3 DNA follows: TGCAGCGTTGGCTCGGCTGGGGCCAACGTCCTGACTTTC. Translation gives CSVGSAGANVLTF. The full variable domain, completed using reference TRBV29-1 and TRBJ2-6, is SAVISQKPSRDICQRGTSLTIQCQVDSQVTMMFWYRQQPGQSLTLIATANQGSEATYESGFVIDKFPISRPNLTFSTLTVSNMSPEDSSIYLCSVGSAGANVLTFGAGSRLTVL.

V usage is TRBV12-5 and J usage is TRBJ2-5, with TRBD2 matching 9 bases. J lost 5 bases, V lost 0 bases, and 19 bases had no gene match. The CDR3 has 20 amino acids. Germline V gene sequence: CDR1 LGHNT, CDR2 FRNRAP. CDR3 residues: CASGLVPRAGGPRGAETQYF. Written as DNA, the CDR3 is TGTGCTAGTGGTTTGGTACCGCGTGCGGGAGGGCCCCGAGGCGCGGAGACCCAGTACTTC. The whole variable domain, remainder taken from reference TRBV12-5 and TRBJ2-5, is DARVTQTPRHKVTEMGQEVTMRCQPILGHNTVFWYRQTMMQGLELLAYFRNRAPLDDSGMPKDRFSAEMPDATLATLKIQPSEPRDSAVYFCASGLVPRAGGPRGAETQYFGPGTRLLVL.

On this clone itself: Other DNA sequences of this sample code for an identical CDR3. This chain joins TRBV20-1 and TRBJ2-1; D unclear. The CDR3 consists of 11 residues. V lost 3 bases, J lost 8 bases, and 8 bases lay in between. Germline values: CDR1 DFQATT, CDR2 SNEGSKA (reference sequence). The CDR3 sequence is CSASPGDEQFF. The CDR3 DNA reads as TGCAGTGCTAGCCCCGGAGATGAGCAGTTCTTC.

The CDR3 nucleotides are TGTGCCAGCAGTCGACCGGGACAGGAAGCCTACGAGCAGTACTTC. Translation gives CASSRPGQEAYEQYF. The rearrangement joins TRBV28 to TRBJ2-7; 8 nucleotides align to TRBD1. With 5 bases clipped from V and 2 bases from J, the junction kept 8 bases outside the gene matches. The CDR3 contains 15 residues. Germline CDR1 is MDHEN and CDR2 is SYDVKM.

The rearrangement uses TRBV7-8 and TRBJ1-2; weak D call: TRBD1 (6 bases). The germline V gene has CDR1 SGHVS and CDR2 FQNEAQ. The CDR3 sequence is 18 residues long. Trimming removed 4 bases at V and 0 bases at J, with 21 bases between. This CDR3 is CASSSEPKWTATNYGYTF. The CDR3, as DNA: TGTGCCAGCAGCTCAGAACCGAAATGGACAGCAACTAACTATGGCTACACCTTC. The variable domain in full, completed from reference TRBV7-8 and TRBJ1-2, reads GAGVSQSPRYKVAKRGQDVALRCDPISGHVSLFWYQQALGQGPEFLTYFQNEAQLDKSGLPSDRFFAERPEGSVSTLKIQRTQQEDSAVYLCASSSEPKWTATNYGYTFGSGTRLTVV.

The chain carries TRBV5-5 and TRBJ2-3; D is perhaps TRBD2 (6 bases). Between the trimmed V and J ends, which lost 3 bases and 3 bases, there was a span of 11 bases. This CDR3 region has 14 residues. CDR1 and CDR2 (germline): SGHKS, YYEKEE (reference sequence). The CDR3 nucleotides are TGTGCCAGCAGCTCGGGGGTGCGGACAGATACGCAGTATTTT. Its translation is CASSSGVRTDTQYF.

This clone has only one observation. The gene calls are TRBV7-2 and TRBJ2-2; 10 positions match TRBD1. Losses at the gene ends were 3 bases for V and 7 bases for J; bases not matched to a gene: 11. The CDR3 is 17 amino acids. The germline V gene has CDR1 SGHTA and CDR2 FQGNSA. The chain's CDR3 is CASSLGPGTGVVGELFF. In DNA form, the CDR3 reads TGTGCCAGCAGCTTGGGTCCTGGGACAGGGGTTGTCGGGGAGCTGTTTTTT.

The CDR3: CSVLAQTYSTDTQYF. CDR3 sequence (DNA): TGCAGCGTCCTAGCGCAAACCTATAGCACAGATACGCAGTATTTT. The V and J genes are TRBV29-1 and TRBJ2-3; D is perhaps TRBD2 (6 bases). V was cut by 6 bases and J by 0 bases, with 16 bases left in between. The germline gives CDR1 SQVTM, CDR2 ANQGSEA. CDR3 size: 15 residues.

The genes are TRBV28 and TRBJ2-7; maybe TRBD2 (5 bases). Trimming left V 6 bases short and J 2 bases short, with 17 bases between. This CDR3 is 15 amino acids long. Germline V gene lookup returns CDR1 MDHEN and CDR2 SYDVKM. The CDR3 loop is CASSQSGLPPYEQYF. The CDR3 bases are TGTGCCAGCAGCCAATCTGGACTGCCCCCCTACGAGCAGTACTTC. The whole variable domain, remainder taken from reference TRBV28 and TRBJ2-7, is DVKVTQSSRYLVKRTGEKVFLECVQDMDHENMFWYRQDPGLGLRLIYFSYDVKMKEKGDIPEGYSVSREKKERFSLILESASTNQTSMYLCASSQSGLPPYEQYFGPGTRLTVT.

Remarks on this clone: The same CDR3 also results from other DNA sequences found in this sample. The chain joins TRBV18 to TRBJ1-5, with D maybe TRBD1 (5 bases). V shed 3 bases and J shed 4 bases, with 7 bases lying between them. The CDR3 consists of 13 residues. CDR1 KGHSH and CDR2 LQKENI come from the germline V gene. The CDR3 is CASSPTANQPQHF. The CDR3 region has the DNA TGTGCCAGCTCACCGACAGCTAATCAGCCCCAGCATTTT. Based on the CDR3 plus reference TRBV18 and TRBJ1-5, the full variable domain is NAGVMQNPRHLVRRRGQEARLRCSPMKGHSHVYWYRQLPEEGLKFMVYLQKENIIDESGMPKERFSAEFPKEGPSILRIQQVVRGDSAAYFCASSPTANQPQHFGDGTRLSIL.

V gene TRBV19 combines with J gene TRBJ1-2; D not certain. Germline assignment: CDR1 LNHDA and CDR2 SQIVND (reference sequence). This CDR3 comprises 13 residues. Between the trimmed V and J ends, which lost 3 bases and 2 bases, there was a span of 7 bases. This CDR3 is CASSIDENYGYTF. The CDR3 nucleotides read TGTGCCAGTAGTATTGACGAGAACTATGGCTACACCTTC.